The clone carrying this T cell receptor beta chain was picked up many times. The sample originates from a study of spatial heterogeneity in lung cancer. TCRdb passed the 5' RACE reads through MiXCR, listing each CDR3 protein once. The sample holds 7,000 to 8,000 distinct CDR3 sequences, roughly 7.2% seen once. Germline CDR1 and CDR2: SGHRS and YFSETQ. V was pared by 5 bases and J by 0 bases, with 7 bases between. The CDR3 loop spans 13 amino acids. The sample's time point: sample taken at primary tumor resection. This chain joins TRBV5-1 and TRBJ2-3; possible D gene TRBD2, 6 bases. Sample: PBMCs, taken at surgery. The sequence was collected from a male donor with early-stage non-small cell lung cancer. Written as DNA, the CDR3 is TGCGCCAGCAGTAGCGGCAGCACAGATACGCAGTATTTT. It encodes CASSSGSTDTQYF.